The 13 T cell receptor beta chains below come from one sample, sequenced in a study of T cell responses to AZD1222 COVID-19 vaccine. The protocol was immunoSEQ multiplex PCR, while the TCRdb copy is restricted to in-frame clones and leaves out a portion. The sample lists 77,000 or so clones, about nine tenths occurring once. Sequenced here: peripheral blood, sampled 28 days after the second AZD1222 dose. These TCRs come from an adult who received the AZD1222 COVID-19 vaccine.

The chain has TRBV18 and TRBJ2-5; the D gene could be TRBD1 or TRBD2 (6 bases each). The CDR3 has 15 residues. V shed 0 bases and J shed 5 bases, with 13 bases lying between them. CDR1 is KGHSH, CDR2 LQKENI, per germline. CDR3 DNA sequence: TGTGCCAGCTCACCACCGACGGGGGCTACGGAGACCCAGTACTTC. Amino acid sequence: CASSPPTGATETQYF. Looking up the rest from reference TRBV18 and TRBJ2-5 gives the full variable domain: NAGVMQNPRHLVRRRGQEARLRCSPMKGHSHVYWYRQLPEEGLKFMVYLQKENIIDESGMPKERFSAEFPKEGPSILRIQQVVRGDSAAYFCASSPPTGATETQYFGPGTRLLVL.

The chain couples TRBV28 to TRBJ1-1; 7 bases map to TRBD1. The length of the CDR3 is 14 residues. Trimming cost V 3 bases and J 7 bases; bases outside gene matches: 8. Germline V gene sequence: CDR1 MDHEN, CDR2 SYDVKM. CDR3 bases: TGTGCCAGCAGTTTGGTACAGGGGAAAATTGAAGCTTTCTTT. Encoded protein: CASSLVQGKIEAFF.

The CDR3 sequence: CASSGVTGRYNEQFF. Here the CDR3 DNA reads TGTGCCAGCTCTGGGGTGACAGGGCGCTACAATGAGCAGTTCTTC. The chain links TRBV2 to TRBJ2-1; TRBD1 matches 7 bases. The CDR3 consists of 15 residues. Germline assignment: CDR1 SNHLY and CDR2 FYNNEI. Trimming at V came to 8 bases and at J to 3 bases, leaving 10 bases not matched to a gene. Based on the CDR3 plus reference TRBV2 and TRBJ2-1, the full variable domain is EPEVTQTPSHQVTQMGQEVILRCVPISNHLYFYWYRQILGQKVEFLVSFYNNEISEKSEIFDDQFSVERPDGSNFTLKIRSTKLEDSAMYFCASSGVTGRYNEQFFGPGTRLTVL.

The chain joins TRBV30 to TRBJ1-4, with TRBD1 as a possible D gene (5 bases). This CDR3 has 14 residues. Germline V gene data show CDR1 as GTSNPN and CDR2 as SVGIG (reference sequence). Between the trimmed V and J ends, which lost 7 bases and 8 bases, there was a span of 20 bases. The CDR3, as DNA: TGTGCCTACCAAAATCCTGGGGCTTGGGAAAAACTGTTTTTT. Translating it yields CAYQNPGAWEKLFF.

The V call is TRBV5-4, the J call TRBJ1-2; 9 bases agree with TRBD1. The J segment lost 8 bases and the V segment lost 4 bases, leaving 12 bases of the junction unmatched. CDR3 length equals 15 residues. CDR1 is SGHNT and CDR2 is YYREEE in the germline V gene (reference sequence). This CDR3 is CASSLAGTGLVGYTF. The CDR3 DNA reads TGTGCCAGCAGCCTAGCCGGGACAGGGTTGGTAGGCTACACCTTC.

V and J are TRBV10-3 and TRBJ2-7; D remains unclear. V lost 0 bases and J lost 3, with 9 bases in between. The germline gives CDR1 ENHRY, CDR2 SYGVKD. The CDR3 covers 14 residues. The CDR3 region has the DNA TGTGCCATCAGTGAGTCAAGTGGATTCTACGAGCAGTACTTC. This encodes CAISESSGFYEQYF.

The rearrangement joins TRBV7-6 to TRBJ1-1; D remains unclear. V lost 8 bases and J lost 4, with 14 bases in between. Germline V gives CDR1 SGHVS, CDR2 FNYEAQ. CDR3 size: 13 residues. The CDR3 region has the DNA TGTGCCAGCCAATTACTTGGGGTCACTGAAGCTTTCTTT. It translates to CASQLLGVTEAFF.

The chain recombines TRBV5-1 with TRBJ1-3, with D uncertain. CDR3 length: 16 amino acids. Germline V gene data show CDR1 as SGHRS and CDR2 as YFSETQ. Trimming removed 0 bases at V and 4 bases at J, with 14 bases between. The chain's CDR3 is CASSLGHARVGNTIYF. The CDR3 DNA is TGCGCCAGCAGCTTGGGCCATGCGAGGGTGGGAAACACCATATATTTT.

J is TRBJ1-5 and V is TRBV10-1, with unresolved D. V gave up 5 bases and J gave up 3 bases, with 8 bases separating them. Germline-derived CDR1 and CDR2 are WNHNN and SYGVQD (reference sequence). This CDR3 spans 13 amino acids. CDR3 in amino acids: CASSSGINQPQHF. The CDR3 nucleotides are TGCGCCAGCAGTTCTGGAATCAATCAGCCCCAGCATTTT.

The genes are TRBV5-1 and TRBJ2-6, with D perhaps TRBD1 or TRBD2 (6 bases each). Trimming shortened V by 0 bases and J by 3 bases, and 10 bases separated the two germline ends. The CDR3 length is 16 residues. The V gene's germline CDR1 is SGHRS and CDR2 YFSETQ. The CDR3 sequence is CASSLGGGHGANVLTF. In nucleotides, the CDR3 is TGCGCCAGCAGCTTGGGAGGGGGGCATGGGGCCAACGTCCTGACTTTC.

This clone was recorded a few times. The V call is TRBV7-2, the J call TRBJ2-7; 11 bases are a match to TRBD1. CDR1 is SGHTA and CDR2 is FQGNSA in the germline V gene. The CDR3 extends over 16 amino acids. V was clipped by 0 bases and J by 6 bases; unmatched bases: 7. CDR3 residues: CASSLAAPGTGGEQYF. CDR3 nucleotide sequence: TGTGCCAGCAGCTTAGCGGCGCCTGGGACAGGGGGCGAGCAGTACTTC.

This clone was counted a few times. This chain uses TRBV24-1 with TRBJ2-3; D might be TRBD1 (6 bases). Trimming stripped 0 bases from V and 3 bases from J, with 9 bases between. This CDR3 comprises 15 residues. CDR1 KGHDR and CDR2 SFDVKD come from the germline V gene. The CDR3 bases are TGTGCCACCAGTGATTTGAACAGGGCAACAGATACGCAGTATTTT. It specifies CATSDLNRATDTQYF.

The genes are TRBV19 and TRBJ2-2; 8 nucleotides line up with TRBD1. The CDR3 runs to 19 residues. The germline V gene encodes CDR1 LNHDA and CDR2 SQIVND (reference sequence). J lost 1 base, V lost 7 bases, and 17 bases had no gene match. In DNA form, the CDR3 reads TGTGCCAGTATGGGGACAGGAAGAAGCTTGAACCTGAACACCGGGGAGCTGTTTTTT. Residues: CASMGTGRSLNLNTGELFF.